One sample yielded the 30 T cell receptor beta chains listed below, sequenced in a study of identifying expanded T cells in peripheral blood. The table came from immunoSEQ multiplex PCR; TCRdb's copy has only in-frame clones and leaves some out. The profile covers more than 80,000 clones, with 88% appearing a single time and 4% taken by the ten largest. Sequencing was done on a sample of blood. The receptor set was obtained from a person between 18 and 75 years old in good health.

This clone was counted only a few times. Written as DNA, the CDR3 is TGCGCCAGCAGCCAAGACGGGGTGGTTGGTTGGCCCCAGCATTTT. Translating it yields CASSQDGVVGWPQHF. This chain joins TRBV4-1 and TRBJ1-5; the D is unclear. Trimming cost V 0 bases and J 9 bases, with 15 bases left between them. The germline gives CDR1 MGHRA, CDR2 YSYEKL. The CDR3 spans 15 residues.

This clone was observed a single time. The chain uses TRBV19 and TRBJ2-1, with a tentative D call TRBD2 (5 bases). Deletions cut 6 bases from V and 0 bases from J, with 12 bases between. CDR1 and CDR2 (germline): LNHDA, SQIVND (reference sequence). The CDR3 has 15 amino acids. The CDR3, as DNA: TGTGCCAGTAGCCGCGCCGGGAACTCCTACAATGAGCAGTTCTTC. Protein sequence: CASSRAGNSYNEQFF. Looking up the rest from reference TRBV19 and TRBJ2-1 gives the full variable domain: DGGITQSPKYLFRKEGQNVTLSCEQNLNHDAMYWYRQDPGQGLRLIYYSQIVNDFQKGDIAEGYSVSREKKESFPLTVTSAQKNPTAFYLCASSRAGNSYNEQFFGPGTRLTVL.

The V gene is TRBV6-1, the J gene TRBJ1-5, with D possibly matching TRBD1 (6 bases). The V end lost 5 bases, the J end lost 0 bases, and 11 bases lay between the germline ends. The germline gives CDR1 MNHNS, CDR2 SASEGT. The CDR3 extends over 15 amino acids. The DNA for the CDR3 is TGTGCCAGCAGTTTTGGACAGTCTAGCAATCAGCCCCAGCATTTT. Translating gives CASSFGQSSNQPQHF.

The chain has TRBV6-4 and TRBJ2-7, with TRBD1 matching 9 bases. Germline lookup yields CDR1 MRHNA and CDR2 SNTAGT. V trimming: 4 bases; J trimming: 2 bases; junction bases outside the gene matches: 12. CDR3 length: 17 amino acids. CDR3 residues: CASSGPPRQGVTYEQYF. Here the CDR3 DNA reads TGTGCCAGCAGTGGTCCCCCCCGACAGGGGGTCACCTACGAGCAGTACTTC.

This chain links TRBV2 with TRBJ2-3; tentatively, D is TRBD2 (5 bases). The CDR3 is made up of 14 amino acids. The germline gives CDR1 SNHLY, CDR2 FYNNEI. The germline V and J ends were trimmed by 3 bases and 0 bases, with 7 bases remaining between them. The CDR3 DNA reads TGTGCCAGCAGTGACAGGACTAGCACAGATACGCAGTATTTT. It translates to CASSDRTSTDTQYF.

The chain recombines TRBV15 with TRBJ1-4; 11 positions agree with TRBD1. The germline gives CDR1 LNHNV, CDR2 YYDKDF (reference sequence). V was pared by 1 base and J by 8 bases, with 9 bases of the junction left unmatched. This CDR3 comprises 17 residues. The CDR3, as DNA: TGTGCCACCAGCAGAGTCGTCGGGACAGGGGGAAGGGAAAAACTGTTTTTT. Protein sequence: CATSRVVGTGGREKLFF.

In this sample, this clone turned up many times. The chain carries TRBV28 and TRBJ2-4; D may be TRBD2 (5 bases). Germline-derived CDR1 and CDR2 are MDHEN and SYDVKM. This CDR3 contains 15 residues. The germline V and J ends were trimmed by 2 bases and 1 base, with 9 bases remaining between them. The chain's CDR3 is CASSLIRDAKNIQYF. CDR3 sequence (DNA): TGTGCCAGCAGTTTAATCCGGGATGCCAAAAACATTCAGTACTTC.

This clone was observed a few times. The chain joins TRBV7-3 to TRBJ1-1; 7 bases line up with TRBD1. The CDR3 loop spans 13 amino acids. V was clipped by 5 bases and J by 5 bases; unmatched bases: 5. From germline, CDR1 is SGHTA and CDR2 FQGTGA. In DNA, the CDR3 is TGTGCCAGCAGCGAGCAACAGGGGACTGAAGCTTTCTTT. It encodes CASSEQQGTEAFF.

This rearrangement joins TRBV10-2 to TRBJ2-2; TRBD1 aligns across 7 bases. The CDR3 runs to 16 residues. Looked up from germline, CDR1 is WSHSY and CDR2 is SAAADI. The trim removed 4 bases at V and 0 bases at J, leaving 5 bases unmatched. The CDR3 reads CASSATGKANTGELFF. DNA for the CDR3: TGCGCCAGCAGTGCGACAGGGAAAGCGAACACCGGGGAGCTGTTTTTT.

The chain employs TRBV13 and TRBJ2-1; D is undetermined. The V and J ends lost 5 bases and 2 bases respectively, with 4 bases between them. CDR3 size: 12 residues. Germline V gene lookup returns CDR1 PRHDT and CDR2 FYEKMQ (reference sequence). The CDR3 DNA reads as TGTGCCAGCAGCCTCCCCTACAATGAGCAGTTCTTC. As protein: CASSLPYNEQFF.

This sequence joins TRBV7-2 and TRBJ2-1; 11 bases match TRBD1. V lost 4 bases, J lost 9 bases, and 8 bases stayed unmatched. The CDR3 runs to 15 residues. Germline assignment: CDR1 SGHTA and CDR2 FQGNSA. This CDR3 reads CASSSASGTGGEQFF. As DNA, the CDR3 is TGTGCCAGCAGCTCTGCCTCCGGGACAGGGGGTGAGCAGTTCTTC. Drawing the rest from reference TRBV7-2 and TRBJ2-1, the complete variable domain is GAGVSQSPSNKVTEKGKDVELRCDPISGHTALYWYRQSLGQGLEFLIYFQGNSAPDKSGLPSDRFSAERTGGSVSTLTIQRTQQEDSAVYLCASSSASGTGGEQFFGPGTRLTVL.

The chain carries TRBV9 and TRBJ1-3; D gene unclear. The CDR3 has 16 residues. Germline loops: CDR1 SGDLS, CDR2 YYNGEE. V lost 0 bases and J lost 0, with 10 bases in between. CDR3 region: CASSVAETSSGNTIYF. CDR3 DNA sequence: TGTGCCAGCAGCGTAGCCGAGACGAGCTCTGGAAACACCATATATTTT.

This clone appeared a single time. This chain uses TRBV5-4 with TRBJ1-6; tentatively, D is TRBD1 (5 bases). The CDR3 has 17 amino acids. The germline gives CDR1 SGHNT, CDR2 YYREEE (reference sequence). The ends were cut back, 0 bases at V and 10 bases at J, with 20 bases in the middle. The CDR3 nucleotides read TGTGCCAGCAGCTTGGGGTCGGGACGGAGCTTTGGGTCACCCCTCCACTTT. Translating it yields CASSLGSGRSFGSPLHF.

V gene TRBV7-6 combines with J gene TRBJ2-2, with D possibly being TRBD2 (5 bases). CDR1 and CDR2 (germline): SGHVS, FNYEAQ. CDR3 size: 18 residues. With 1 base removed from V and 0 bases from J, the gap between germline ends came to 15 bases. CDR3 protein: CASSLDLRAEANTGELFF. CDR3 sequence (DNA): TGTGCCAGCAGCTTAGATTTGCGGGCAGAAGCGAACACCGGGGAGCTGTTTTTT. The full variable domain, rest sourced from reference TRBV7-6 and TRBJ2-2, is GAGVSQSPRYKVTKRGQDVALRCDPISGHVSLYWYRQALGQGPEFLTYFNYEAQQDKSGLPNDRFSAERPEGSISTLTIQRTEQRDSAMYRCASSLDLRAEANTGELFFGEGSRLTVL.

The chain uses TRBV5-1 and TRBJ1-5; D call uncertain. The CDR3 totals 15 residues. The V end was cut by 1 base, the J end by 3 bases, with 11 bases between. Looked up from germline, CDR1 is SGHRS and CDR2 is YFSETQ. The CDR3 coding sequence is TGCGCCAGCAGCTTGCTGGGGATGGACAATCAGCCCCAGCATTTT. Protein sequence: CASSLLGMDNQPQHF.

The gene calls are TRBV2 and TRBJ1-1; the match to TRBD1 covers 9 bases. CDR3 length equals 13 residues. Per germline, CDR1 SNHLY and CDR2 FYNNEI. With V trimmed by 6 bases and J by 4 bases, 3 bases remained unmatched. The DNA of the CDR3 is TGTGCCAGCAGGGACAGGGGTCCCACTGAAGCTTTCTTT. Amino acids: CASRDRGPTEAFF.

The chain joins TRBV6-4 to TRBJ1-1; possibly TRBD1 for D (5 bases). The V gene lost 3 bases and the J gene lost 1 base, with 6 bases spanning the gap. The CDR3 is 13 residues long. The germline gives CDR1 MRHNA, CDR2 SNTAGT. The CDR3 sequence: CASSEGENTEAFF. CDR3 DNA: TGTGCCAGCAGTGAAGGGGAGAACACTGAAGCTTTCTTT.

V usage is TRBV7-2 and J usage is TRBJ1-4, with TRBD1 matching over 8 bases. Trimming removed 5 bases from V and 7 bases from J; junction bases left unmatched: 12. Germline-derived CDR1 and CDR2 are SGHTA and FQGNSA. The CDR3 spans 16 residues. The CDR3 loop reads CASSRRGGTGGEKLFF. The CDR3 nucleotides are TGTGCCAGCAGCCGTAGGGGGGGGACAGGAGGTGAAAAACTGTTTTTT.

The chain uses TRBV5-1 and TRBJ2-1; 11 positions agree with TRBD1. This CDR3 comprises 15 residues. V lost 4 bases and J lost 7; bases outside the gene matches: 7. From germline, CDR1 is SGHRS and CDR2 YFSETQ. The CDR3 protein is CASSVGQGARNEQFF. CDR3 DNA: TGCGCCAGCAGCGTAGGACAGGGGGCGAGGAATGAGCAGTTCTTC.

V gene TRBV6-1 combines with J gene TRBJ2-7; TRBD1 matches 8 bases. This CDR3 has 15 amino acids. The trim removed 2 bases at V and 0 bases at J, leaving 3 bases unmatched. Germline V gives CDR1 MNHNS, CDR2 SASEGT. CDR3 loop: CASSESGTGSYEQYF. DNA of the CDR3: TGTGCCAGCAGTGAATCCGGGACAGGCTCCTACGAGCAGTACTTC.

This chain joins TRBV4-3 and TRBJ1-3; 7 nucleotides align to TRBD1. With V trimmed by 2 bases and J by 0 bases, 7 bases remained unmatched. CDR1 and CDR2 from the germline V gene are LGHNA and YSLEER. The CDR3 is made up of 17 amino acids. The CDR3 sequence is CASSQPSDRSSGNTIYF. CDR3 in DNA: TGCGCCAGCAGCCAACCCTCGGACAGGAGCTCTGGAAACACCATATATTTT.

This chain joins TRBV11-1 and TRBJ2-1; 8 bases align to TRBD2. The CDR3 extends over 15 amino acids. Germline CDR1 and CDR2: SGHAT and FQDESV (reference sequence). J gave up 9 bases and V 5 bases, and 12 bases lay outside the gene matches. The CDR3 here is CASSLTPGGWGEQFF. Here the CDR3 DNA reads TGTGCCAGCAGCCTCACGCCGGGGGGGTGGGGTGAGCAGTTCTTC.

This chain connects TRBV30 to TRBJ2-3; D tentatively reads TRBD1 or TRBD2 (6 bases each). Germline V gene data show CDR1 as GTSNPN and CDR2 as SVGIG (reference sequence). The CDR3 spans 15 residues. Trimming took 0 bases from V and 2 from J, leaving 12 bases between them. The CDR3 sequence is CAWSVLGGNTDTQYF. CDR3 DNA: TGTGCCTGGAGTGTACTCGGGGGCAACACAGATACGCAGTATTTT.

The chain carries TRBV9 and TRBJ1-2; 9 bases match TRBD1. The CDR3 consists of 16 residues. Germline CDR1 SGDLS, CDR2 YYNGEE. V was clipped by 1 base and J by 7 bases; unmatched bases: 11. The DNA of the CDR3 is TGTGCCAGCAGCGTACTCCCCATCTGGGACAGGGTTGGCTACACCTTC. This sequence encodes CASSVLPIWDRVGYTF.

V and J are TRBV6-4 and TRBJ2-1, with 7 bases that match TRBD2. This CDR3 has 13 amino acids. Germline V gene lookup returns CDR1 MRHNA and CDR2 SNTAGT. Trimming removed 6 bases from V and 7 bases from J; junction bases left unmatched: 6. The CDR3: CASSLTGLNEQFF. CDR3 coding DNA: TGTGCCAGCAGCCTAACGGGACTAAATGAGCAGTTCTTC.

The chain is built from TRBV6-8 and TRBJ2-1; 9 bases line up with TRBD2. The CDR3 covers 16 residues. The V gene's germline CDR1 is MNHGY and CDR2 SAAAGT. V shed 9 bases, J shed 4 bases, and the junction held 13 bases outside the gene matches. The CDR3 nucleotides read TGTGCCAGGAGTCGAAGACTAGCGGAAAAATACAATGAGCAGTTCTTC. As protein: CARSRRLAEKYNEQFF.

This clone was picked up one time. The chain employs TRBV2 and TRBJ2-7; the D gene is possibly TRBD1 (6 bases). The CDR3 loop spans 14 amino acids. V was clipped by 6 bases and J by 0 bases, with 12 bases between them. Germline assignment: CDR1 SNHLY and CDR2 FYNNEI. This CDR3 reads CASRKTGSSYEQYF. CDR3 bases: TGTGCCAGCAGAAAGACAGGTAGCTCCTACGAGCAGTACTTC.

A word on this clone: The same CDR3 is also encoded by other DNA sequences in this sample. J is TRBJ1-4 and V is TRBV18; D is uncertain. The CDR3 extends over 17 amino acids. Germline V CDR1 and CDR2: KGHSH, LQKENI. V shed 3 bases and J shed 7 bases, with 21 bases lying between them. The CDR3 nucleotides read TGTGCCAGCTCACCGGAAGCCATGGACCCTAGGAGTGAAAAACTGTTTTTT. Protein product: CASSPEAMDPRSEKLFF.

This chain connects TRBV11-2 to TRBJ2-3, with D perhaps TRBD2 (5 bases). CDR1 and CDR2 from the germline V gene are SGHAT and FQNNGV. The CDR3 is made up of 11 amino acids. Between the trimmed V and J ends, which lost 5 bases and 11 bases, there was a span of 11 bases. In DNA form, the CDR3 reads TGTGCCAGCAGCCGCGGGTATGGGCAGTATTTT. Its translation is CASSRGYGQYF.

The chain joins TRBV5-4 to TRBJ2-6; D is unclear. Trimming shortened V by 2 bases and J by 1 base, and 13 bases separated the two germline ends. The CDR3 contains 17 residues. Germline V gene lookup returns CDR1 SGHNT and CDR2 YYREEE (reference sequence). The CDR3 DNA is TGTGCCAGCAGCTTTGGGGTTCTCTGGTCTGGGGCCAACGTCCTGACTTTC. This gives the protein CASSFGVLWSGANVLTF.